A single sample gave rise to the 14 T cell receptor beta chains below, sequenced in a study of blood T cell repertoires in COVID-19. Generated by immunoSEQ multiplex PCR, the TCRdb table keeps only in-frame clones and is missing some. The sample consists of some 380,000 clones, over 65% of them appearing once. Sequenced: peripheral blood. These receptor sequences come from a human donor with acute or convalescent COVID-19. The donor label of this sample is uncertain.

The chain employs TRBV7-9 and TRBJ2-5; D possibly corresponds to TRBD1 (7 bases). Germline values: CDR1 SEHNR, CDR2 FQNEAQ (reference sequence). V was cut by 5 bases and J by 2 bases, with 24 bases left in between. CDR3 size: 18 residues. The CDR3 DNA is TGTGCCAGCAGCCCAATACAACAGGGGCGGAGGGGGCAAGAGACCCAGTACTTC. Its translation: CASSPIQQGRRGQETQYF.

The sample holds a few counts of this clone. The chain joins TRBV20-1 to TRBJ1-2; 7 positions match TRBD1. The V segment lost 5 bases and the J segment 4 bases; nucleotides outside the gene matches: 1. The CDR3 totals 11 residues. From germline, CDR1 is DFQATT and CDR2 SNEGSKA (reference sequence). CDR3 nucleotide sequence: TGCAGTGCTTACAGGGGCTATGGCTACACCTTC. This codes for CSAYRGYGYTF.

In its sample, this clone was seen once. V usage is TRBV5-1 and J usage is TRBJ1-4, with no clear D. Germline V lookup: CDR1 SGHRS, CDR2 YFSETQ. V was pared by 4 bases and J by 2 bases, with 12 bases between. The CDR3 extends over 15 amino acids. The CDR3 DNA follows: TGCGCCAGCAGCCAGGATGCGGGCACTAATGAAAAACTGTTTTTT. It translates to CASSQDAGTNEKLFF.

V gene TRBV2 combines with J gene TRBJ2-2, with D possibly TRBD1 on 5 matching bases. CDR1 is SNHLY, CDR2 FYNNEI, per germline. The CDR3 has 15 amino acids. V shed 3 bases and J shed 3 bases, with 11 bases lying between them. The CDR3 protein is CASSDQGLDTGELFF. The CDR3 DNA reads TGTGCCAGCAGTGACCAGGGCTTGGACACCGGGGAGCTGTTTTTT. Filled out from reference TRBV2 and TRBJ2-2, the complete variable domain reads EPEVTQTPSHQVTQMGQEVILRCVPISNHLYFYWYRQILGQKVEFLVSFYNNEISEKSEIFDDQFSVERPDGSNFTLKIRSTKLEDSAMYFCASSDQGLDTGELFFGEGSRLTVL.

CDR3: CASSGWREEKEFF. In nucleotides, the CDR3 is TGTGCCAGCAGCGGCTGGCGGGAGGAGAAGGAGTTCTTC. This chain uses TRBV9 with TRBJ2-1, with 8 positions matching TRBD2. V lost 3 bases, J lost 14 bases, and 10 bases stayed unmatched. The CDR3 totals 13 residues. Looked up from germline, CDR1 is SGDLS and CDR2 is YYNGEE.

The chain uses TRBV18 and TRBJ2-1, with 7 bases that match TRBD1. Trimming at V came to 5 bases and at J to 6 bases, leaving 10 bases not matched to a gene. The length of the CDR3 is 15 residues. Germline loops: CDR1 KGHSH, CDR2 LQKENI. Written as DNA, the CDR3 is TGTGCCAGCTCAGGAGGACAGGCGGTAACCAATGAGCAGTTCTTC. Protein sequence: CASSGGQAVTNEQFF.

The chain couples TRBV11-3 to TRBJ2-1, with 7 bases that match TRBD2. In germline, CDR1 is SGHNT, CDR2 YENEEA. The CDR3 covers 14 residues. V trimming: 5 bases; J trimming: 6 bases; junction bases outside the gene matches: 7. CDR3 bases: TGTGCCAGCAGCCTAGCGGCCGGGTTCAATGAGCAGTTCTTC. This gives the protein CASSLAAGFNEQFF. The full variable domain, with the rest looked up from reference TRBV11-3 and TRBJ2-1, is EAGVVQSPRYKIIEKKQPVAFWCNPISGHNTLYWYLQNLGQGPELLIRYENEEAVDDSQLPKDRFSAERLKGVDSTLKIQPAELGDSAVYLCASSLAAGFNEQFFGPGTRLTVL.

The chain carries TRBV4-2 and TRBJ1-2; TRBD1 matches 8 bases. The junction had 11 bases not matched to a gene; V was cut back by 0 bases and J by 5 bases. Germline CDR1 is LGHNA and CDR2 is YNFKEQ. The CDR3 sequence is 17 residues long. CDR3 in amino acids: CASSQDIRGQGAYGYTF. DNA for the CDR3: TGTGCCAGCAGCCAAGATATCCGCGGACAGGGAGCTTATGGCTACACCTTC.

The V and J genes are TRBV18 and TRBJ2-5; possible D gene TRBD2, 6 bases. The CDR3 consists of 14 residues. Trimming left V 3 bases short and J 5 bases short, with 13 bases between. From germline, CDR1 is KGHSH and CDR2 LQKENI. This chain's CDR3 is CASSPGSRGETQYF. Here the CDR3 DNA reads TGTGCCAGCTCACCTGGGTCACGGGGGGAGACCCAGTACTTC.

The chain is built from TRBV28 and TRBJ1-5, with D possibly being TRBD1 (5 bases). Germline assignment: CDR1 MDHEN and CDR2 SYDVKM. The CDR3 is 12 residues long. V lost 7 bases and J lost 6, with 10 bases in between. Written as DNA, the CDR3 is TGTGCCAGCACTACCGGGGGTCAGCCCCAGCATTTT. Translation: CASTTGGQPQHF.

The chain has TRBV18 and TRBJ2-5, with 7 bases identical to TRBD1. Germline V CDR1 and CDR2: KGHSH, LQKENI. The length of the CDR3 is 14 residues. Unmatched junction bases numbered 4, after V lost 3 bases and J lost 3 bases. The CDR3 nucleotides are TGTGCCAGCTCACCCCGACAGGGCGAAGAGACCCAGTACTTC. It translates to CASSPRQGEETQYF.

This sequence joins TRBV11-1 and TRBJ1-1; perhaps TRBD1 as D (5 bases). Germline lookup yields CDR1 SGHAT and CDR2 FQDESV (reference sequence). This CDR3 comprises 16 residues. Trimming removed 3 bases at V and 5 bases at J, with 19 bases between. CDR3 nucleotides: TGTGCCAGCAGCTTCACCTTAGGGGTAGGGGAAACTGAAGCTTTCTTT. Translation: CASSFTLGVGETEAFF.

This chain joins TRBV10-1 and TRBJ1-1; the D gene is possibly TRBD1 (5 bases). Germline CDR1 WNHNN, CDR2 SYGVQD (reference sequence). V dropped 4 bases and J dropped 5 bases, with 14 bases sitting between them. CDR3 length: 14 amino acids. CDR3 DNA sequence: TGCGCCAGCAGTGTTGACTCCCGGGGGACTGAAGCTTTCTTT. Protein: CASSVDSRGTEAFF.

This chain links TRBV18 with TRBJ1-3; no reliable D call. Trimming cost V 3 bases and J 0 bases, with 6 bases left between them. The germline gives CDR1 KGHSH, CDR2 LQKENI. This CDR3 is built from 14 residues. The CDR3 DNA sequence: TGTGCCAGCTCACCGCAGGACTCTGGAAACACCATATATTTT. Its translation: CASSPQDSGNTIYF.